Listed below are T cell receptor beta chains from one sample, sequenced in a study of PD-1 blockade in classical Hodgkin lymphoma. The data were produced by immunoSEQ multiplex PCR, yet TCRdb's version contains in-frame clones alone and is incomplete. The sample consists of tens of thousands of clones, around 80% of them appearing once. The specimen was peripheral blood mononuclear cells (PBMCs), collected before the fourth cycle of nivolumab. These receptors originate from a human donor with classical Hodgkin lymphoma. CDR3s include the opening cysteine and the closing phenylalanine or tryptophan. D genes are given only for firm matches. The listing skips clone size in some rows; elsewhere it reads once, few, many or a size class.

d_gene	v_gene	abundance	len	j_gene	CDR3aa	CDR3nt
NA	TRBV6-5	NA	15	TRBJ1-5	CASKEAGVSNQPQHF	TGTGCCAGCAAAGAGGCAGGGGTTAGCAATCAGCCCCAGCATTTT
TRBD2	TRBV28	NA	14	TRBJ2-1	CASSLTGRVNEQFF	TGTGCCAGCAGTTTAACCGGGAGGGTCAATGAGCAGTTCTTC
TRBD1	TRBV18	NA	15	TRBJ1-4	CASSVGQGLREKLFF	TGTGCCAGCTCAGTCGGACAGGGACTTCGTGAAAAACTGTTTTTT
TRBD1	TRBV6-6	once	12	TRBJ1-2	CASRGTGDGYTF	TGTGCCAGCAGGGGGACAGGGGATGGCTACACCTTC
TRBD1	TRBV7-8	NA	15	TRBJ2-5	CASSISGGVGETQYF	TGTGCCAGCAGCATTTCAGGGGGCGTGGGAGAGACCCAGTACTTC
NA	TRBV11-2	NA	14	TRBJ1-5	CASSLGTVYQPQHF	TGTGCCAGCAGCTTAGGGACAGTTTATCAGCCCCAGCATTTT
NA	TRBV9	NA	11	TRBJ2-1	CASSALTEQFF	TGTGCCAGCAGCGCCCTGACTGAGCAGTTCTTC
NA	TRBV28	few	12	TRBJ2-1	CASSPVWGDPFF	TGTGCCAGCAGTCCCGTCTGGGGGGATCCGTTCTTC
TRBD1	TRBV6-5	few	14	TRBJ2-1	CASQLGQGWDEQFF	TGTGCCAGCCAGTTGGGACAGGGGTGGGATGAGCAGTTCTTC
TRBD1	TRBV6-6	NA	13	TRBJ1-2	CASRDRGLVGYTF	TGTGCCAGCAGGGACAGGGGGCTTGTTGGCTACACCTTC
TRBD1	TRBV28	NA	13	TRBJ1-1	CASSTGVNTEAFF	TGTGCCAGCAGTACAGGGGTGAACACTGAAGCTTTCTTT
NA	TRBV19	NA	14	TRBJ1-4	CASSGQATNEKLFF	TGTGCCAGTAGTGGGCAAGCAACTAATGAAAAACTGTTTTTT
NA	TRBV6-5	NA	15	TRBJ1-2	CASSYTQGPLGGYTF	TGTGCCAGCAGTTACACCCAAGGACCCCTGGGTGGCTACACCTTC
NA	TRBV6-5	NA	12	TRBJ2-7	CASSYLRGEQYF	TGTGCCAGCAGTTACTTAAGAGGAGAGCAGTACTTC
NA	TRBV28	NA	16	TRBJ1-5	CASSLIGAVSDQPQHF	TGTGCCAGCAGTTTAATTGGGGCAGTCAGTGATCAGCCCCAGCATTTT
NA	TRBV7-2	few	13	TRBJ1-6	CASSLEPYSPLHF	TGTGCCAGCAGCTTAGAACCTTATTCACCCCTCCACTTT
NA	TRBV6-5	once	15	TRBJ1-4	CASSRTGTPGEKLFF	TGTGCCAGCAGCAGAACCGGGACCCCGGGAGAAAAACTGTTTTTT
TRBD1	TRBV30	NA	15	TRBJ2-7	CAWSVLRTGTYEQYF	TGTGCCTGGAGTGTTCTAAGGACAGGGACCTACGAGCAGTACTTC
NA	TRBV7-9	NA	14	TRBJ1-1	CASSPYVRSTEAFF	TGTGCCAGCAGCCCCTACGTAAGGTCCACTGAAGCTTTCTTT
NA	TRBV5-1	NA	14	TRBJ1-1	CASSLEPMNTEAFF	TGCGCCAGCAGCTTAGAGCCCATGAACACTGAAGCTTTCTTT
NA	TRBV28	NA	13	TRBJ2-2	CATGTLNTGELFF	TGTGCCACCGGGACATTGAACACCGGGGAGCTGTTTTTT
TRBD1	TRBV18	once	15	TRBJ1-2	CASSPGDRVSYGYTF	TGTGCCAGCTCACCTGGGGACAGGGTGAGCTATGGCTACACCTTC
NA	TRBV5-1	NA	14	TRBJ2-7	CASRTGTLHYEQYF	TGCGCCAGCAGAACTGGGACGCTCCACTACGAGCAGTACTTC
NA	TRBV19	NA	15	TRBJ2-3	CASRWNGGSGDTQYF	TGTGCCAGTAGGTGGAATGGGGGCAGTGGAGATACGCAGTATTTT
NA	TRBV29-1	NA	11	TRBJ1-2	CSVKPGEGYTF	TGCAGCGTAAAACCAGGGGAGGGCTACACCTTC
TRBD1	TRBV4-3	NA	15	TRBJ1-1	CASSQDQGANTEAFF	TGCGCCAGCAGCCAAGATCAGGGGGCGAACACTGAAGCTTTCTTT
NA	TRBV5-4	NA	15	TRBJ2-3	CASSLGGKSTDTQYF	TGTGCCAGCAGCTTAGGGGGGAAGAGCACAGATACGCAGTATTTT
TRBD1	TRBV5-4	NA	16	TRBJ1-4	CASSSGIGQGNEKLFF	TGTGCCAGCAGCTCTGGGATAGGACAGGGAAATGAAAAACTGTTTTTT
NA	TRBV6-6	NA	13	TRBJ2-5	CASGSRARETQYF	TGTGCCAGCGGTAGCAGGGCTAGGGAGACCCAGTACTTC
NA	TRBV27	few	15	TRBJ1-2	CASSLYATRAYGYTF	TGTGCCAGCAGTTTATACGCGACCAGGGCTTATGGCTACACCTTC
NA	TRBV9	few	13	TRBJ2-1	CASSQDWRSEQFF	TGTGCCAGCAGCCAGGACTGGAGGAGTGAGCAGTTCTTC
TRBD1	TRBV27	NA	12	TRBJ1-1	CASSRDRGEAFF	TGTGCCAGCAGCCGGGACAGGGGTGAAGCTTTCTTT
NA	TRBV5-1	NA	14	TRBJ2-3	CASGYQEDTDTQYF	TGCGCCAGCGGCTACCAGGAGGACACAGATACGCAGTATTTT
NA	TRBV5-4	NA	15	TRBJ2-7	CASSLGSSESYEQYF	TGTGCCAGCAGCTTAGGGTCTAGCGAGTCCTACGAGCAGTACTTC
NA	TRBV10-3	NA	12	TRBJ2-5	CAISGIGETQYF	TGTGCCATCAGTGGGATAGGAGAGACCCAGTACTTC
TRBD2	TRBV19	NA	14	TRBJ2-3	CASSITGGLDTQYF	TGTGCCAGTAGTATCACGGGGGGGCTTGATACGCAGTATTTT
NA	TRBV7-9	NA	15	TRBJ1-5	CASSLEGGSNQPQHF	TGTGCCAGCAGCTTGGAGGGAGGGAGCAATCAGCCCCAGCATTTT
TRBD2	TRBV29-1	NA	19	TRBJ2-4	CSVEGGIGLAGRAKNIQYF	TGCAGCGTTGAGGGGGGGATCGGACTAGCGGGAAGAGCCAAAAACATTCAGTACTTC
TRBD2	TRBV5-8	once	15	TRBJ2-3	CASSTGTSEADTQYF	TGTGCCAGCAGCACCGGGACTAGTGAGGCAGATACGCAGTATTTT
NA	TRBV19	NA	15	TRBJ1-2	CASSIAGRTNYGYTF	TGTGCCAGTAGTATAGCCGGGCGGACTAACTATGGCTACACCTTC
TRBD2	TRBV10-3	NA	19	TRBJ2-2	CAISEAPGLGRANTGELFF	TGTGCCATCAGTGAAGCCCCGGGACTGGGGAGGGCCAACACCGGGGAGCTGTTTTTT